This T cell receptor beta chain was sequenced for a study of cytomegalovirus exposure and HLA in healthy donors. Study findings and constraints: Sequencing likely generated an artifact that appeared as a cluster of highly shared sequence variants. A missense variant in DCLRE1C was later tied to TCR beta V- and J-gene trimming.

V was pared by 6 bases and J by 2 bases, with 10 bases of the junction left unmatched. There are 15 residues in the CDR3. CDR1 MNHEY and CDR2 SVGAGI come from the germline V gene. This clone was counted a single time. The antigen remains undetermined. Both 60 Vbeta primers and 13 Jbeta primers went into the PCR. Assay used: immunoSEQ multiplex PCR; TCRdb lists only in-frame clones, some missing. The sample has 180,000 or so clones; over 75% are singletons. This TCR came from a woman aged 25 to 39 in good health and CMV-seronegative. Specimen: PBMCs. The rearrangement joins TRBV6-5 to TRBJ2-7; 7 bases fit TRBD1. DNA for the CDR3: TGTGCCAGCAGCAAACAGGGGAGACACACCTACGAGCAGTACTTC. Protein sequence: CASSKQGRHTYEQYF.